This paragraph covers one TCR beta chain sequence. Per the germline V gene, CDR1 is MDHEN and CDR2 is SYDVKM. The CDR3 has 15 amino acids. Trimming at V came to 6 bases and at J to 1 base, leaving 8 bases not matched to a gene. This sample is drawn from a study of blood T cell repertoires in COVID-19. Study at large: Sample material is recorded as cDNA or gDNA derived from T cells, B-cell-depleted T cells, or PBMCs.

Membership in each cohort depended on participant-reported clinical history. Here immunoSEQ multiplex PCR was the method, and the copy in TCRdb shows in-frame clones only, minus some. The sample has a few hundred thousand clones, nearly 90% seen once. The source is a woman aged 18-29 years with acute COVID-19. The sequenced sample consisted of PBMCs or T cells enriched from blood (not recorded which). The gene calls are TRBV28 and TRBJ1-1; 7 nucleotides line up with TRBD1. The chain's CDR3 is CASRSWGQKNTEAFF. The CDR3 bases are TGTGCCAGCAGGAGCTGGGGACAGAAGAACACTGAAGCTTTCTTT. Drawing the rest from reference TRBV28 and TRBJ1-1, the complete variable domain is DVKVTQSSRYLVKRTGEKVFLECVQDMDHENMFWYRQDPGLGLRLIYFSYDVKMKEKGDIPEGYSVSREKKERFSLILESASTNQTSMYLCASRSWGQKNTEAFFGQGTRLTVV.